This T cell receptor (beta chain) was captured by sequencing in a study of CD8 T cells in ankylosing spondylitis. This clonotype occurred a few times. Antigen unknown. Overall study findings and caveats: CD8+ by phenotype, disease-linked clones were relatively rare in peripheral blood. Blood of patients with ankylosing spondylitis appeared to be characterized by a TCR beta motif of eight highly homologous variants.

V lost 0 bases and J lost 5; bases outside the gene matches: 7. The CDR3 is 16 residues long. Looked up from germline, CDR1 is SGHRS and CDR2 is YFSETQ. TCRdb reprocessed the 5' RACE reads with MiXCR, giving one entry per CDR3 protein. Of fewer than 550,000 distinct CDR3 sequences in the sample, roughly 5.3% were seen once. This clonotype originated in a male donor with ankylosing spondylitis. The chain uses TRBV5-1 and TRBJ2-3, with 9 bases lining up with TRBD2. The sequenced sample was blood, either unsorted or a sorted T cell fraction (not recorded which). CDR3 DNA: TGCGCCAGCAGCTTGGAAGCTAGCGGGACCGGAGATACGCAGTATTTT. As protein: CASSLEASGTGDTQYF.